This T cell receptor beta chain was captured in a study of shared clonotypes between healthy human individuals. Turning to the study itself: In total, the donors were two women and three men aged 18 to 49.

J gave up 8 bases and V 8 bases, and 14 bases lay outside the gene matches. The length of the CDR3 is 15 residues. CDR1 and CDR2 from the germline V gene are LNHNV and YYDKDF (reference sequence). Measured with immunoSEQ multiplex PCR; TCRdb has only the in-frame clones, and not every one. The table has 450,000 to 650,000 clones, roughly four fifths seen once. It was tens of millions of PBMCs that unsorted samples used for genomic DNA. Input material: PBMCs. The rearrangement links TRBV15 to TRBJ2-1; TRBD2 matches at 8 bases. The receptor's source is a woman between 35 and 50 years old in good health. Some clones in this sample may be carry-over from other donors' samples. CDR3 sequence (DNA): TGTGCCACCGAGGAAAGGGCGGGAGGTGGGGATGAGCAGTTCTTC. Its translation is CATEERAGGGDEQFF.